The text below deals with one TCR beta chain. The protocol was immunoSEQ multiplex PCR, while the TCRdb copy is restricted to in-frame clones and leaves out a portion. The table has approximately 300,000 clones, roughly 90% seen once. Each participant's cohort was designated according to participant-reported clinical history. These data belong to a study of blood T cell repertoires in COVID-19. Whole-study context: Samples of COVID-19 (acute and convalescent) were obtained from the United States, Italy and Spain.

The CDR3 has 14 residues. J lost 6 bases, V lost 4 bases, and 5 bases had no gene match. Germline-derived CDR1 and CDR2 are LGHDT and YNNKEL (reference sequence). The rearrangement links TRBV3-1 (or the pseudogene TRBV3-2) to TRBJ2-3, with 9 bases lining up with TRBD2. The sample was PBMCs or T cells enriched from blood (not recorded which). This clonotype was sampled from a woman in her thirties who had recovered from COVID-19. The CDR3 loop reads CASSPYSGSDTQYF. The DNA of the CDR3 is TGTGCCAGCAGCCCCTATAGCGGGAGTGATACGCAGTATTTT.